A selection of T cell receptor beta chains follows, all from one sample in a study of blood T cell repertoires in COVID-19. Libraries were prepared by immunoSEQ multiplex PCR; TCRdb keeps only in-frame clonotypes and omits some of them. Here the sample spans approximately 470,000 clones, 87% being singletons. Material: PBMCs or T cells enriched from blood (not recorded which). These receptors originate from a woman aged 18-29 years who had recovered from COVID-19. Each CDR3 is given with its conserved first and last residue. A D gene is named only where the DNA matches it firmly. Clone size is shown for a subset of rows, as once, few, many or a class of expanded clone.

v_call	d_call	j_call	clone_size	cdr3_nt	cdr3_aa
TRBV5-5	NA	TRBJ2-1	NA	TGTGCCAGCAGCTTGATAGTGCTAGCCTACAATGAGCAGTTCTTC	CASSLIVLAYNEQFF
TRBV28	TRBD1	TRBJ1-2	NA	TGTGCCAGCAGTTCACAGGGGGCTGGTGGCTACACCTTC	CASSSQGAGGYTF
TRBV19	TRBD1	TRBJ1-2	NA	TGTGCCAGCGGGGGACAGGGGGCCAGTGGCTACACCTTC	CASGGQGASGYTF
TRBV2	TRBD1	TRBJ1-6	few	TGTGCCAGCAGAAGGGACAGGGAGGAAAATTCACCCCTCCACTTT	CASRRDREENSPLHF
TRBV15	TRBD1	TRBJ1-5	NA	TGTGCCACCAGCAGAGAACCAGGGGGCGATCAGCCCCAGCATTTT	CATSREPGGDQPQHF
TRBV7-2	NA	TRBJ1-4	few	TGTGCCAGCAGCCCCAGGGATGGGCAGGGGAAACTGTTTTTT	CASSPRDGQGKLFF
TRBV28	TRBD1	TRBJ2-1	NA	TGTGCCAGCGGCTCCTGGGACAGGCCCCAAAATGAGCAGTTCTTC	CASGSWDRPQNEQFF
TRBV4-1	TRBD2	TRBJ2-7	NA	TGCGCCAGCAGCCAAGATCGGGCGGGAGGGGTTTACGAGCAGTACTTC	CASSQDRAGGVYEQYF
TRBV28	TRBD1	TRBJ1-6	NA	TGTGCCAGCACCCAGGGGGGTAATCCCCTCCACTTT	CASTQGGNPLHF
TRBV3-1/TRBV3-2	TRBD1	TRBJ1-1	NA	TGTGCCAGCAGCCAGGGGACAGGACCCATAGGCACTGAAGCTTTCTTT	CASSQGTGPIGTEAFF
TRBV29-1	TRBD1	TRBJ1-1	few	TGCAGCGCCCCCGGGACAGGGTGGAACACTGAAGCTTTCTTT	CSAPGTGWNTEAFF
TRBV6-6	NA	TRBJ1-5	NA	TGTGCCAGCAGTCCAGGGCCGGCGGCAGGTAGTTTTGGCAATCAGCCCCAGCATTTT	CASSPGPAAGSFGNQPQHF
TRBV9	NA	TRBJ1-1	NA	TGTGCCAGCAGCGTAGGGGCGGGGAGTGGGACTGAAGCTTTCTTT	CASSVGAGSGTEAFF
TRBV30	NA	TRBJ1-2	NA	TGTGCCTGGTCAGGGCAGCTTGACTATGGCTACACCTTC	CAWSGQLDYGYTF
TRBV6-5	NA	TRBJ1-2	NA	TGTGCCAGCAGTTTTCGAGGGTTAGAGTATGGCTACACCTTC	CASSFRGLEYGYTF
TRBV28	NA	TRBJ2-6	NA	TGTGCCAGCAGTTTGTCGTTTGTACAGGGCACCCTCTCTGGGGCCAACGTCCTGACTTTC	CASSLSFVQGTLSGANVLTF
TRBV27	TRBD2	TRBJ2-1	NA	TGTGCCAGCAGTTTTAGCGGGGGGGACTACAATGAGCAGTTCTTC	CASSFSGGDYNEQFF
TRBV9	TRBD1	TRBJ1-2	NA	TGTGCCAGCAGCACAACAGGGGGCTCGGGCGGCTACACCTTC	CASSTTGGSGGYTF
TRBV6-5	NA	TRBJ2-5	NA	TGTGCCAGCAGTCGACAGTCGGAGACCCAGTACTTC	CASSRQSETQYF
TRBV27	NA	TRBJ2-7	NA	TGTGCCAGCAGTCCTGGGGCCTATTACGAGCAGTACTTC	CASSPGAYYEQYF
TRBV10-3	NA	TRBJ1-2	NA	TGTGCCATCGGAGTTGGCGGGGGGGGCAACTATGGCTACACCTTC	CAIGVGGGGNYGYTF
TRBV19	NA	TRBJ2-7	NA	TGTGCCAGTAAACAGGGCCAGAGCTCCTACGAGCAGTACTTC	CASKQGQSSYEQYF
TRBV14	NA	TRBJ1-2	once	TGTGCCAGCAGCCGGAACAGGGACTATGGCTACACCTTC	CASSRNRDYGYTF
TRBV25-1	TRBD2	TRBJ2-5	NA	TGTGCCAGCAGTGGGGGAGGGGCCGGGGAGACCCAGTACTTC	CASSGGGAGETQYF
TRBV6-1	TRBD2	TRBJ2-1	NA	TGTGCCAGCAGTGGGGTAGCGGGGGGGCCCACAGGTGAGCAGTTCTTC	CASSGVAGGPTGEQFF
TRBV5-1	TRBD1	TRBJ2-7	NA	TGCGCCAGCAGCTGGGGACAGTACGAGCAGTACTTC	CASSWGQYEQYF
TRBV18	NA	TRBJ1-1	NA	TGTGCCAGCTCGCCGCTTCGAGGGGGGGCCACTGAAGCTTTCTTT	CASSPLRGGATEAFF
TRBV18	NA	TRBJ1-1	NA	TGTGCCAGCTCACCCCTGGGCAACACTGAAGCTTTCTTT	CASSPLGNTEAFF
TRBV2	NA	TRBJ1-2	NA	TGTGCCAGCAGTCCCGTAGGGGGTTATGGCTACACCTTC	CASSPVGGYGYTF
TRBV27	TRBD1	TRBJ2-7	NA	TGTGCCAGCAGACTAACCGGGACAGGGGTCAGAAGGGAGCAGTACTTC	CASRLTGTGVRREQYF
TRBV2	TRBD1	TRBJ1-1	NA	TGTGCCAGCAGTGACAGGACAGGGAATTTAGAAGCTTTCTTT	CASSDRTGNLEAFF
TRBV6-6	NA	TRBJ1-5	NA	TGTGCCAGCAGTTACTCGATTACAGCTTATAATCAGCCCCAGCATTTT	CASSYSITAYNQPQHF
TRBV5-1	NA	TRBJ1-1	NA	TGCGCCAGCAGCTCCAGGGGAGACGGCACTGAAGCTTTCTTT	CASSSRGDGTEAFF
TRBV21-1	NA	TRBJ1-4	NA	TGTGCCAGCAGCTCCCTGAGCAGGGGCCCCGGGGAACTGTTTTTT	CASSSLSRGPGELFF
TRBV7-9	TRBD2	TRBJ2-7	NA	TGTGCCAGCAGCCCCGAACCCGGACTAGCGGGTCCATACGAGCAGTACTTC	CASSPEPGLAGPYEQYF
TRBV7-9	NA	TRBJ1-3	NA	TGTGCCAGCAGCCCCGCCCCCCTAAACTCTGGAAACACCATATATTTT	CASSPAPLNSGNTIYF
TRBV5-1	NA	TRBJ2-5	NA	TGCGCCAGCAGCCGCGGCAGGGGAGAGACCCAGTACTTC	CASSRGRGETQYF
TRBV10-3	TRBD1	TRBJ2-1	NA	TGTGCCATCAGTGAGCCGACAGGGATCTCCGCCAATGAGCAGTTCTTC	CAISEPTGISANEQFF
TRBV6-1	NA	TRBJ1-2	once	TGTGCCAGCAGTGAGCGCCGCGGAGTCTATGGCTACACCTTC	CASSERRGVYGYTF
TRBV6-5	TRBD1	TRBJ1-5	NA	TGTGCCAGCAGTCGACAGGGGAATCAGCCCCAGCATTTT	CASSRQGNQPQHF
TRBV11-2	TRBD1	TRBJ1-1	NA	TGTGCCAGCAGCCCTACAGGGGGCGGAGTAGCTTTCTTT	CASSPTGGGVAFF
TRBV10-3	TRBD2	TRBJ2-3	NA	TGTGCCTCGGGGGGTGGGGCGCAAGATACGCAGTATTTT	CASGGGAQDTQYF
TRBV5-1	TRBD1	TRBJ1-1	NA	TGCGCCAGCAGCTCAACAGGGGGCACTGAAGCTTTCTTT	CASSSTGGTEAFF
TRBV9	NA	TRBJ2-5	once	TGTGCCAGCAGCGTAGCGGGAGCGCAAGAGACCCAGTACTTC	CASSVAGAQETQYF
TRBV11-2	NA	TRBJ1-1	NA	TGTGCCAGCAGCTTAGAGAGGGCCCCGGCGAACACTGAAGCTTTCTTT	CASSLERAPANTEAFF
TRBV6-1	NA	TRBJ2-7	NA	TGTGCCAGCAGTGATCAGGCCGGGGGCTACGAGCAGTACTTC	CASSDQAGGYEQYF
TRBV28	TRBD1	TRBJ2-7	NA	TGTGCCAGCAGTTTGCGATGGGGACAGGGGTTCTACGAGCAGTACTTC	CASSLRWGQGFYEQYF
TRBV5-1	NA	TRBJ1-1	NA	TGCGCCAGCATGGGGGGCACTGAAGCTTTCTTT	CASMGGTEAFF
TRBV9	TRBD1	TRBJ2-1	once	TGTGCCAGCGGCGAGACAGGGGGTTCCTACAATGAGCAGTTCTTC	CASGETGGSYNEQFF
TRBV20-1	NA	TRBJ2-1	NA	TGCAGTGCTGTACAGGGTCTTGAGCAGTTCTTC	CSAVQGLEQFF
TRBV5-1	TRBD1	TRBJ1-1	few	TGCGCCAGCAGCCTCTCTTCCAGGGGGAAAACTGAAGCTTTCTTT	CASSLSSRGKTEAFF